Listed here are 13 T cell receptor beta chains from one sample, sequenced in a study of blood T cell repertoires in COVID-19. Assay used: immunoSEQ multiplex PCR; TCRdb lists only in-frame clones, some missing. This sample has 110,000 or so clones, with over 70% found just once. Sequenced sample: peripheral blood. The receptor set was obtained from a human donor in a cohort sampled during active or convalescent COVID-19.

The chain couples TRBV29-1 to TRBJ2-7; a weak D match, TRBD1 (5 bases). Trimming left V 3 bases short and J 1 base short, with 10 bases between. The CDR3 has 13 residues. In germline, CDR1 is SQVTM, CDR2 ANQGSEA. The CDR3 DNA reads TGCAGCGTTGATTGGCAGGGATCCTACGAGCAGTACTTC. Translated: CSVDWQGSYEQYF.

The chain has TRBV2 and TRBJ2-7, with 8 bases lining up with TRBD2. CDR3 length equals 15 residues. The J segment lost 5 bases and the V segment lost 6 bases, leaving 12 bases of the junction unmatched. Germline loops: CDR1 SNHLY, CDR2 FYNNEI. CDR3 coding DNA: TGTGCCAGCAGAAGATTCGGCGCGGGGGGCCACGAGCAGTACTTC. Translating it yields CASRRFGAGGHEQYF.

This clone was picked up a small number of times. The CDR3: CASSVTGGNFYEQYF. The DNA for the CDR3 is TGTGCCAGCAGCGTTACAGGGGGGAATTTCTACGAGCAGTACTTC. The V call is TRBV9, the J call TRBJ2-7; TRBD1 agrees at 8 bases. V dropped 2 bases and J dropped 3; count of bases not matched to a gene: 7. Germline V gene data show CDR1 as SGDLS and CDR2 as YYNGEE. The CDR3 extends over 15 amino acids.

In this sample, this clone turned up a few times. The gene calls are TRBV27 and TRBJ2-7; 7 nucleotides agree with TRBD2. The length of the CDR3 is 16 residues. Per germline, CDR1 MNHEY and CDR2 SMNVEV (reference sequence). V lost 6 bases to trimming and J lost 1 base; unmatched junction nucleotides: 12. The CDR3 sequence: CASRRSAAGESYEQYF. The CDR3 DNA follows: TGTGCCAGCAGACGCTCAGCCGCGGGAGAATCCTACGAGCAGTACTTC.

The J gene is TRBJ2-5, the V gene TRBV24-1; possible D gene TRBD1, 5 bases. V was shortened by 6 bases and J by 2 bases, with 12 bases between the two germline ends. The CDR3 is 14 amino acids. Germline CDR1 and CDR2: KGHDR and SFDVKD. This CDR3 reads CATSSQELQETQYF. The CDR3 DNA reads as TGTGCCACCAGTTCACAGGAGCTTCAAGAGACCCAGTACTTC.

V and J are TRBV7-6 and TRBJ2-7; 7 nucleotides align to TRBD2. V trimming: 2 bases; J trimming: 9 bases; junction bases outside the gene matches: 13. The CDR3 is 15 residues long. Germline lookup yields CDR1 SGHVS and CDR2 FNYEAQ. CDR3 in amino acids: CASSLMGEGPSGQYF. The CDR3 DNA follows: TGTGCCAGCAGCTTAATGGGGGAGGGCCCAAGTGGGCAGTACTTC.

This chain uses TRBV6-6 with TRBJ2-7; no clear D gene. Looked up from germline, CDR1 is MNHNY and CDR2 is SVGAGI (reference sequence). This CDR3 contains 14 residues. The V and J ends lost 6 bases and 6 bases respectively, with 18 bases between them. The CDR3 DNA sequence: TGTGCCAGCAGCCGGATCCAGGAAGTTCCCGAGCAGTACTTC. It yields the protein CASSRIQEVPEQYF.

The rearrangement uses TRBV7-2 and TRBJ2-7, with TRBD2 identical over 11 bases. The germline CDR1 and CDR2 sequences are SGHTA and FQGNSA. V shed 5 bases and J 2 bases; nucleotides not matched to a gene: 2. This CDR3 has 14 amino acids. As DNA, the CDR3 is TGTGCCAGCAGCCGGACTAGCGGGCCCTACGAGCAGTACTTC. This translates into CASSRTSGPYEQYF.

The chain has TRBV19 and TRBJ2-7, with TRBD2 as a possible D gene (5 bases). CDR3 size: 14 residues. Germline CDR1 reads LNHDA; CDR2 reads SQIVND (reference sequence). V was shortened by 4 bases and J by 5 bases, with 15 bases between the two germline ends. The CDR3, as DNA: TGTGCCAGTAGTAGCCTTGAGGGTAGGAACGAGCAGTACTTC. This translates into CASSSLEGRNEQYF.

CDR3 DNA: TGTGCCACCAGCAGAGGAGGGGGCTACAATGAGCAGTTCTTC. Translating gives CATSRGGGYNEQFF. The chain uses TRBV15 and TRBJ2-1, with D possibly being TRBD1 (6 bases). Trimming cost V 1 base and J 3 bases, with 7 bases left between them. The CDR3 runs to 14 residues. Per the germline V gene, CDR1 is LNHNV and CDR2 is YYDKDF (reference sequence).

This clone was counted only a few times. The rearrangement links TRBV7-9 to TRBJ2-7, with 12 bases fitting TRBD1. This CDR3 region has 17 residues. Germline assignment: CDR1 SEHNR and CDR2 FQNEAQ (reference sequence). V was clipped by 5 bases and J by 4 bases; unmatched bases: 12. The CDR3 sequence is CASSPGTGGPSPYEQYF. The CDR3 bases are TGTGCCAGCAGCCCCGGGACAGGGGGCCCTTCACCTTACGAGCAGTACTTC.

To note about this clone: The sample has other DNA sequences that encode this CDR3 too. The CDR3 coding sequence is TGTGCCAGTAGTATGGGCAGGGGGCTTGGCAATCAGCCCCAGCATTTT. This encodes CASSMGRGLGNQPQHF. The chain has TRBV19 and TRBJ1-5, with 8 positions matching TRBD1. The CDR3 is made up of 16 amino acids. In germline, CDR1 is LNHDA, CDR2 SQIVND (reference sequence). The ends lost 3 bases at V and 2 bases at J; junction bases unmatched: 6.

The chain uses TRBV5-4 and TRBJ2-7; D call uncertain. V was cut by 0 bases and J by 5 bases, with 12 bases left in between. This CDR3 region has 14 residues. CDR1 SGHNT and CDR2 YYREEE come from the germline V gene (reference sequence). The CDR3 sequence is CASSLGRSANEQYF. The CDR3 DNA follows: TGTGCCAGCAGCTTGGGTCGCAGCGCGAACGAGCAGTACTTC.